A selection of T cell receptor beta chains follows, all from one sample in a study of T cells in Graves' hyperthyroidism and ophthalmopathy. One entry per CDR3 protein, called by TCRdb with MiXCR from the multiplex PCR reads. The sample contains about 110,000 distinct CDR3 sequences, roughly 15% of which appear only once. Sequences were obtained from blood. These TCRs come from a woman in her 50s with Graves' hyperthyroidism. Each CDR3 is given with its conserved first and last residue. D genes are given only for firm matches. Size is stated for part of the rows, as once, few or many counts, or as a class when the clone is expanded.

v_call,j_call,clone_size,d_call,cdr3_length,cdr3_nt,cdr3_aa
TRBV11-1,TRBJ2-7,.,TRBD2,16,TGTGCCAGCAGTTTAGCGCTCAGCGGGAGCTCCTACGAGCAGTACTTC,CASSLALSGSSYEQYF
TRBV20-1,TRBJ2-3,many,TRBD2,13,TGCAGTGTTCGGCGGGAGGGCACAGATACGCAGTATTTT,CSVRREGTDTQYF
TRBV5-1,TRBJ1-5,many,TRBD1,17,TGCGCCAGCAGCTTGATCCCGACAGGGGAGGGCAATCAGCCCCAGCATTTT,CASSLIPTGEGNQPQHF
TRBV20-1,TRBJ2-7,many,.,14,TGCAGTGCTATCCGAGACTCGATTCTGGGGGAGCAGTACTTC,CSAIRDSILGEQYF
TRBV7-9,TRBJ1-5,.,.,11,TGTGCCATAGGGGACGGTCAGCCCCAGCATTTT,CAIGDGQPQHF
TRBV7-9,TRBJ2-1,many,.,14,TGTGCCAGCAGCTTAATGGCCGCCGGAGGTGAGCAGTTCTTC,CASSLMAAGGEQFF
TRBV5-1,TRBJ2-3,many,.,14,TGCGCCAGCAGCTACGGACTAACCACAGATACGCAGTATTTT,CASSYGLTTDTQYF
TRBV7-2,TRBJ2-3,.,.,14,TGTGCCAGCAGCTTACCCTACCGCACAGATACGCAGTATTTT,CASSLPYRTDTQYF
TRBV20-1,TRBJ1-6,many,.,15,TGCAGTGCTAGAGATTCAGGGGCTTCGGGTTCACCCCTCCACTTT,CSARDSGASGSPLHF
TRBV19,TRBJ2-3,.,.,18,TGTGCCAGTAGTATAACCGCCTGGCAGGGGAGTAGCACAGATACGCAGTATTTT,CASSITAWQGSSTDTQYF
TRBV28,TRBJ1-2,many,.,14,TGTGCCAGCAGCATCCTCGGCGGGGTGTATGGCTACACCTTC,CASSILGGVYGYTF
TRBV20-1,TRBJ1-2,many,.,16,TGCAGTACTAGCCCGGGGACGACCTCCCTCACGTCTGGCTACACCTTC,CSTSPGTTSLTSGYTF
TRBV3-1,TRBJ2-1,many,TRBD2,15,TGTGCCAGCAGCGCCAAGGGACTAGCTGTCTATGAGCAGTTCTTC,CASSAKGLAVYEQFF
TRBV27,TRBJ2-7,many,TRBD2,14,TGTGCCAGCAGAGGACTAGCGGGAAGTTACGAGCAGTACTTC,CASRGLAGSYEQYF
TRBV30,TRBJ1-1,many,.,13,TGTGCCTGGAGTCGACAGATCAACACTGAAGCTTTCTTT,CAWSRQINTEAFF
TRBV5-1,TRBJ2-4,many,TRBD1,13,TGCGCCAGCAGGGATGGACAGGGAAACATTCAGTACTTC,CASRDGQGNIQYF
TRBV10-3,TRBJ2-7,many,TRBD1,16,TGTGCCATCAGTGATGCTACAGGGGGGAGCTCCTACGAGCAGTACTTC,CAISDATGGSSYEQYF
TRBV5-1,TRBJ2-1,many,TRBD2,15,TGCGCCAGCAGCTTGCAGACTAGCGGCGGTGGTGAGCAGTTCTTC,CASSLQTSGGGEQFF
TRBV20-1,TRBJ2-3,.,.,10,TGCAGTGCTTACACAGATACGCAGTATTTT,CSAYTDTQYF
TRBV29-1,TRBJ2-7,many,.,12,TGCAGCGCTTCCACCAGCACGTACGAGCAGTACTTC,CSASTSTYEQYF
TRBV6-2/TRBV6-3,TRBJ1-4,.,.,15,TGTGCCAGCAGTCCTCGGGGGGTTAGGGTTGAAAAACTGTTTTTT,CASSPRGVRVEKLFF
TRBV30,TRBJ1-2,many,TRBD1,15,TGTGCCTGGAGACCTGGTGGACAGGGGATTTATGGCTACACCTTC,CAWRPGGQGIYGYTF
TRBV28,TRBJ2-7,.,.,15,TGTGCCAGCAGTTTTTCCCGCGGGGACCCTTACGAGCAGTACTTC,CASSFSRGDPYEQYF
TRBV12-3/TRBV12-4,TRBJ2-2,many,.,17,TGTGCCAGCAGTTTAGTTGCAAGTAGGGGCCTCACCGGGGAGCTGTTTTTT,CASSLVASRGLTGELFF
TRBV20-1,TRBJ2-6,many,.,11,TGCAGTGCTCCTGGGGCCAACGTCCTGACTTTC,CSAPGANVLTF
TRBV2,TRBJ1-5,many,TRBD1,15,TGTGCCAGCAGGGGTCAACAGGGGGCCGGGCAGCCCCAGCATTTT,CASRGQQGAGQPQHF
TRBV30,TRBJ1-5,many,TRBD1,16,TGTGCCTGGAGTCCCAAGGACAGGGGGCGAAGTCAGCCCCAGCATTTT,CAWSPKDRGRSQPQHF
TRBV5-6,TRBJ2-2,many,.,15,TGTGCCAGCAGCATGTGGGGACAATACCCCGGGGAGCTGTTTTTT,CASSMWGQYPGELFF
TRBV5-4,TRBJ2-5,many,TRBD2,13,TGTGCCAGCAGCCCGGACGGGGGGGAGACCCAGTACTTC,CASSPDGGETQYF
TRBV28,TRBJ2-1,.,TRBD1,16,TGTGCCAGCAGTTTTTCTCCGGGACAGGGAGGCAATGAGCAGTTCTTC,CASSFSPGQGGNEQFF
TRBV3-1,TRBJ2-5,.,.,15,TGTGCCAGCAGCCCAGACCCCAGCAATCAAGAGACCCAGTACTTC,CASSPDPSNQETQYF
TRBV5-5,TRBJ2-5,few,.,14,TGTGCCAGCAGCTTGTGGGACGCCTGGGAGACCCAGTACTTC,CASSLWDAWETQYF
TRBV7-9,TRBJ1-1,many,.,14,TGTGCCAGCAGCCAGTGGGGGGCGGACACTGAAGCTTTCTTT,CASSQWGADTEAFF